This TCR beta chain was recovered during a study of long-term antiretroviral therapy in people with HIV (dated 2022 in TCRdb). General notes on the study: Collection of the earliest samples took place about a decade ahead of the 2015 WHO recommendation for immediate ART, at a time when ART was typically delayed until CD4 counts fell. This retrospective serial study examined whether starting ART and sustained HIV suppression were associated with changes in the composition and diversity of the TRB repertoire in peripheral blood. From a few dozen adults with confirmed HIV infection, the cohort provided 150 to 200 cryopreserved PBMC samples, gathered serially across a mean of approximately six years (range 1-12). No cross-contamination during QIAcube processing turned up in test extractions that ran a monoclonal T-cell line alongside some 34 polyclonal samples. About 40% of the roughly 30 participants with HIV were female.

With respect to this clone: Its recognized antigen is unknown. It has no much larger one-base neighbor in the sample; base qualities were not kept.

The immunoSEQ hsTCRB v3.0 assay was used at survey level resolution to sequence the TRB variable region. The target sequencing depth for TRB was about 40,000-55,000 T-cell genomes per sample. TRB libraries were pooled and sequenced on an Illumina MiSeq using a v3 150-cycle kit. As for the original processing: Repertoire analysis ran in R within a reproducible Nextflow workflow covering QC, data transformation and analysis. LymphoSeq2, an R package for exploring AIRR-Seq data, was used to implement custom analyses. After excluding a few samples that yielded fewer than 5000 total TRB sequences, 150 to 200 HIV repertoires remained for analysis. Among the approximately 180 retained HIV repertoires, 55 to 65 were collected before ART initiation and roughly 130 after ART initiation. Repertoires were downsampled to 5000 TRB nucleotide sequences, and summary statistics were averaged over 100 downsampling iterations. TRB sequences were retained for analysis only if CDR3 regions of at least seven amino acids were present. Diversity was assessed using a clonality score derived from Shannon entropy and using the Gini coefficient. In the repertoire networks, any two of the top 5000 CDR3 amino acid sequences were linked whenever the two sequences differed by an edit distance of one. For TRB CDR3 amino acid sequences, GLIPH2 was used to predict antigen specificity groups and MHC restriction. To flag known CMV, EBV, HIV or tissue antigen associations, CDR3 amino acid sequences were matched against VDJdb and McPAS-TCR. Pre-ART, post-ART and control groups were compared with Wilcoxon signed-rank tests and Holm-Bonferroni correction. TCRdb limited this immuneACCESS table to in-frame rearrangements with V and J called. A share of clones is missing; checked studies link under half to unresolved V genes, and the rest is unexplained. V, J and clone size are taken as reported in that table, and D and trimming were inferred from the DNA itself. Within this sample are tens of thousands of clones, with 90% to 95% of them counted one time only. The ten largest account for approximately 2.5% of the sample.

V loses 7 bases, J loses 9 bases, and the germline ends lie 25 bases apart. CDR1 LGHNA and CDR2 YSLEER were looked up in the germline V gene. The CDR3 contains 17 residues, cysteine and phenylalanine counted. Only the CDR3 part of the read is kept: 51 bases, read in frame from the first base. Participants were included only if at least one PBMC sample before ART initiation and at least two post-ART samples were available. Treatment was received in the United States of America by all participants with HIV. Before DNA extraction, cryopreserved samples containing 1-10 million PBMC were thawed and washed. At the time of the earliest PBMC sample, participants with HIV were aged between about 20 and 54 years. Each participant contributed PBMC samples from 1-4 timepoints before ART initiation and 2-8 timepoints after ART initiation, with a median of 7 samples. For every participant, serial HIV viral load, CD4+ T-cell count, ART history and demographic data were obtained. Genomic DNA was extracted from unsorted PBMC with a Qiagen kit on a QIAcube, processed in batches of 12 samples.

General conclusions and limits of the study: Because PBMC availability was limited, only the TCR beta chain was sequenced, with no alpha chain pairing. HIV repertoires had narrower CDR3 length ranges than controls, and the network structure suggested an antigen-experienced repertoire that shifted only slightly toward naive after ART. A significant increase in TRB diversity was found to be associated with ART initiation, although TRB diversity was observed to remain significantly below that of transplant donor controls even after long-term ART. The samples span the years 2004 to 2017, and the ART regimens used at that time may not be as effective as current regimens. No data were available on ART adherence, viral resistance or therapy changes, limiting inferences about post-ART repertoire changes. Because pre-ART samples had limited cell numbers, profiling was done on unsorted PBMC rather than on sorted CD4+ and CD8+ T cells. Expanded TRB clones identified before ART initiation dominated the repertoire at all time points, although this dominance fluctuated and declined in many PLHIV after ART.

The rearranged chain carries TRBV4-3 and TRBJ1-6; TRBD1 is a possible D gene, resting on 5 matching bases. Sequenced material: unsorted PBMCs, taken 3.7 years after starting antiretroviral therapy. The TCR was taken from a woman in her 50s with HIV. The CDR3 sequence is CASKQSSGGSVGSPLHF. The nucleotide sequence is given as TGCGCCAGCAAACAATCTAGTGGGGGTTCAGTGGGTTCACCCCTCCACTTT.